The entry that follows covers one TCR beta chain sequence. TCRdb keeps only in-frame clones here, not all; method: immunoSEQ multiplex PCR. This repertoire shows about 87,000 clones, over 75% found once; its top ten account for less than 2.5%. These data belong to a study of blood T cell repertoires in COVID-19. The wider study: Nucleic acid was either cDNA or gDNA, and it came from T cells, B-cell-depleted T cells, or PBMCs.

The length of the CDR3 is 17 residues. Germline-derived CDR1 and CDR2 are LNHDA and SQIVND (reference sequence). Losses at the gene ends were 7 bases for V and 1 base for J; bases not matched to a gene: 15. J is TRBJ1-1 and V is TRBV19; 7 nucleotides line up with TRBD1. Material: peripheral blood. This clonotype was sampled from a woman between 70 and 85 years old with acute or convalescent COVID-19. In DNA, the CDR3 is TGTGCCAGTAACCAAAAGACAGGGCTTGTATCGAACACTGAAGCTTTCTTT. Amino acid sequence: CASNQKTGLVSNTEAFF.